Following are 6 T cell receptor beta chains from one sample sequenced in a study of blood T cell repertoires in COVID-19. Assay: immunoSEQ multiplex PCR; the TCRdb copy retains only in-frame clones and omits some. The table has 230,000 or so clones, around 83% seen once. The specimen sequenced was peripheral blood. The source is a woman aged 40-49 years who had recovered from COVID-19.

Remarks on this clone: Other nucleotide sequences in the sample specify the same CDR3. The V and J genes are TRBV24-1 and TRBJ2-3, with D unclear. Germline lookup yields CDR1 KGHDR and CDR2 SFDVKD. Trimming stripped 4 bases from V and 0 bases from J, with 4 bases between. The CDR3 is 13 amino acids. The CDR3 nucleotides are TGTGCCACCAGTGACCCTAGCACAGATACGCAGTATTTT. It specifies CATSDPSTDTQYF.

The gene calls are TRBV19 and TRBJ1-2; D unresolved. The CDR3 loop spans 11 amino acids. Trimming cost V 5 bases and J 5 bases, with 6 bases left between them. The germline gives CDR1 LNHDA, CDR2 SQIVND (reference sequence). The CDR3 coding sequence is TGTGCCAGTAGTGAGGGATATGGCTACACCTTC. Encoded protein: CASSEGYGYTF.

A word on this clone: This sample includes further DNA sequences coding for the same CDR3. The genes are TRBV5-4 and TRBJ2-5; TRBD1 might be the D (6 bases). CDR3 length: 13 amino acids. Germline assignment: CDR1 SGHNT and CDR2 YYREEE (reference sequence). V lost 2 bases and J lost 2, with 7 bases in between. CDR3 sequence (DNA): TGTGCCAGCAGCTTACAGGGACAAGAGACCCAGTACTTC. Translation gives CASSLQGQETQYF. The whole variable domain, remainder taken from reference TRBV5-4 and TRBJ2-5, is ETGVTQSPTHLIKTRGQQVTLRCSSQSGHNTVSWYQQALGQGPQFIFQYYREEENGRGNFPPRFSGLQFPNYSSELNVNALELDDSALYLCASSLQGQETQYFGPGTRLLVL.

The V and J genes are TRBV11-3 and TRBJ2-2; D is perhaps TRBD1 (5 bases). Germline V gene sequence: CDR1 SGHNT, CDR2 YENEEA. CDR3 length equals 14 residues. V was clipped by 3 bases and J by 6 bases, with 11 bases between them. CDR3 amino acids: CASSLARAPGELFF. CDR3 bases: TGTGCCAGCAGCTTGGCCAGGGCTCCCGGGGAGCTGTTTTTT.

The chain recombines TRBV6-5 with TRBJ2-3; D might be TRBD1 (6 bases). There are 14 residues in the CDR3. Per germline, CDR1 MNHEY and CDR2 SVGAGI. The ends were cut back, 4 bases at V and 2 bases at J, with 10 bases in the middle. In nucleotides, the CDR3 is TGTGCCAGCAGTTCCCGGGACACCACAGATACGCAGTATTTT. This encodes CASSSRDTTDTQYF.

This clone was observed a handful of times. This rearrangement joins TRBV12-3 or TRBV12-4 to TRBJ1-4; D is possibly TRBD1 (5 bases). The CDR3 is 13 residues long. The ends were cut back, 5 bases at V and 7 bases at J, with 11 bases in the middle. CDR3 loop: CASSKGIAEKLFF. In DNA form, the CDR3 reads TGTGCCAGCAGTAAGGGGATCGCTGAAAAACTGTTTTTT.